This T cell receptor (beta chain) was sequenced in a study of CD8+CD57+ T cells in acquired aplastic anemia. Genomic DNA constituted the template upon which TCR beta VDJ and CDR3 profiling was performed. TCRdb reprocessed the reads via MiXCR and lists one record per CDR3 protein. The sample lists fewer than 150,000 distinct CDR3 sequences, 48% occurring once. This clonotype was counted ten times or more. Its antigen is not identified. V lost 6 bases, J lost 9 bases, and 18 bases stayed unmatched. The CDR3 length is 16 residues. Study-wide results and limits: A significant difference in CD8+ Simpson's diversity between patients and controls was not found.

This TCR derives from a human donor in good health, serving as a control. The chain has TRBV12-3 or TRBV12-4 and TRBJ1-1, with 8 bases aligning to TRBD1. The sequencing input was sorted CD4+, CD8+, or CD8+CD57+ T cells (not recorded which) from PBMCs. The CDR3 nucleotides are TGTGCCAGCAGCCCAAGAAACAATCAGGGGGCAACGAAAGCTTTCTTT. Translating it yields CASSPRNNQGATKAFF.